This TCR beta chain was captured by sequencing in a study of shared clonotypes between healthy human individuals. This CDR3 spans 14 amino acids. V was pared by 6 bases and J by 5 bases, with 11 bases between. CDR1 KGHSH and CDR2 LQKENI come from the germline V gene. This table comes from immunoSEQ multiplex PCR, and its TCRdb copy is limited to in-frame clones, with some not included. The table shows a few million clones, with 90% to 97% occurring only once. On this clone itself: This same CDR3 is encoded by further DNA sequences in the sample.

This TCR came from a man aged 18 to 29 in good health. The V and J genes are TRBV18 and TRBJ1-6, with no clear D. The sequenced material came from naive CD4+ T cells sorted from blood. The subset is: CD45RA+ positively selected. CDR3 sequence: CASSPVTNNSPLHF. The CDR3 DNA reads TGTGCCAGCTCCCCGGTTACGAATAATTCACCCCTCCACTTT.